One sample yielded the 32 T cell receptor beta chains listed below, sequenced in a study of identical twins. TCRdb re-derived calls from the 5' RACE reads in MiXCR, one entry per CDR3 protein. This sample has 690,000 or so distinct CDR3 sequences; more than 6.5% occur once, and the top ten carry approximately 0.96%. These data were also filed under a second study, of yellow fever vaccine responses in identical twins.

Source material: PBMCs. Receptors were obtained from a woman aged 18-29 years in good health.

This clonotype was found a few times. The CDR3 DNA follows: TGTGCCAGCGGAGACCTTAGTCCGCCCGGGCAGTACTTC. Protein product: CASGDLSPPGQYF. The chain has TRBV11-1 and TRBJ2-7; D is undetermined. CDR1 is SGHAT and CDR2 is FQDESV in the germline V gene (reference sequence). V shed 8 bases and J shed 9 bases, with 20 bases lying between them. The CDR3 is 13 amino acids. Complete variable domain (other parts from reference TRBV11-1 and TRBJ2-7): EAEVAQSPRYKITEKSQAVAFWCDPISGHATLYWYRQILGQGPELLVQFQDESVVDDSQLPKDRFSAERLKGVDSTLKIQPAELGDSAMYLCASGDLSPPGQYFGPGTRLTVT.

This chain uses TRBV3-1 with TRBJ2-7, with a weak D call TRBD1 (5 bases). Trimming took 1 base from V and 0 from J, leaving 10 bases between them. The CDR3 consists of 15 residues. CDR1 is LGHDT, CDR2 YNNKEL, per germline (reference sequence). The CDR3 region is CASSQGQGHSYEQYF. The CDR3 DNA is TGTGCCAGCAGCCAAGGGCAGGGTCACTCCTACGAGCAGTACTTC.

The rearrangement joins TRBV11-3 to TRBJ1-4; 8 positions match TRBD1. The J segment lost 5 bases and the V segment lost 5 bases, leaving 16 bases of the junction unmatched. The CDR3 has 18 residues. Germline-derived CDR1 and CDR2 are SGHNT and YENEEA. The CDR3 DNA follows: TGTGCCAGCAGCCGCGGGCGCGGACAGGGCGCTTCAAATGAAAAACTGTTTTTT. Protein product: CASSRGRGQGASNEKLFF.

This clonotype was found many times. The V call is TRBV30, the J call TRBJ2-7, with TRBD1 as a possible D gene (6 bases). The CDR3 covers 10 residues. Per the germline V gene, CDR1 is GTSNPN and CDR2 is SVGIG (reference sequence). As DNA, the CDR3 is TGTGCAGGGGGTTCCTACGAGCAGTACTTC. Its protein is CAGGSYEQYF.

The V gene is TRBV6-5, the J gene TRBJ1-1; the D is unclear. Per germline, CDR1 MNHEY and CDR2 SVGAGI. CDR3 length equals 14 residues. Between the trimmed V and J ends, which lost 0 bases and 5 bases, there was a span of 10 bases. CDR3 residues: CASSYSRGETEAFF. The CDR3 nucleotides read TGTGCCAGCAGTTACTCGAGAGGCGAGACTGAAGCTTTCTTT.

V is TRBV27 and J is TRBJ2-7; a possible D gene is TRBD1 (6 bases). CDR3 length: 11 residues. CDR1 is MNHEY, CDR2 SMNVEV, per germline (reference sequence). Deletions cut 9 bases from V and 6 bases from J, with 12 bases between. The CDR3 sequence is CASQGFSEQYF. For the CDR3, the DNA is TGTGCCAGTCAGGGGTTTAGCGAGCAGTACTTC.

This clonotype has at least ten counts. This chain uses TRBV7-7 with TRBJ2-5; D call uncertain. The CDR3 contains 13 residues. Germline loops: CDR1 SSHAT, CDR2 FNYEAQ (reference sequence). This CDR3 is CASSAYPQETQYF. The DNA for the CDR3 is TGTGCTAGCTCGGCCTATCCCCAAGAGACCCAGTACTTC. Filled out from reference TRBV7-7 and TRBJ2-5, the complete variable domain reads GAGVSQSPRYKVTKRGQDVTLRCDPISSHATLYWYQQALGQGPEFLTYFNYEAQPDKSGLPSDRFSAERPEGSISTLTIQRTEQRDSAMYRCASSAYPQETQYFGPGTRLLVL.

The rearrangement uses TRBV5-5 and TRBJ2-2; 8 positions agree with TRBD2. Germline-derived CDR1 and CDR2 are SGHKS and YYEKEE (reference sequence). This CDR3 spans 15 amino acids. Losses at the gene ends were 3 bases for V and 6 bases for J; bases not matched to a gene: 7. CDR3 sequence (DNA): TGTGCCAGCAGCTCGACCGGGACTAGTTCCGGGGAGCTGTTTTTT. It encodes CASSSTGTSSGELFF.

This clonotype has ten or more counts. The chain has TRBV12-3 or TRBV12-4 and TRBJ2-1, with TRBD2 matching over 7 bases. The CDR3 is 15 amino acids. With 2 bases clipped from V and 4 bases from J, the junction kept 5 bases outside the gene matches. The CDR3 reads CASSLWEGGYNEQFF. In DNA form, the CDR3 reads TGTGCCAGCAGTTTATGGGAGGGCGGGTACAATGAGCAGTTCTTC.

The chain employs TRBV19 and TRBJ2-1; tentative D call: TRBD2 (5 bases). This CDR3 has 15 amino acids. Germline V gives CDR1 LNHDA, CDR2 SQIVND (reference sequence). Trimming cost V 2 bases and J 6 bases, with 14 bases left between them. The CDR3 DNA sequence: TGTGCCAGTAGTATAAGGAGCGGTGCGCGCAATGAGCAGTTCTTC. Protein product: CASSIRSGARNEQFF. The whole variable domain, filled in from reference TRBV19 and TRBJ2-1, reads DGGITQSPKYLFRKEGQNVTLSCEQNLNHDAMYWYRQDPGQGLRLIYYSQIVNDFQKGDIAEGYSVSREKKESFPLTVTSAQKNPTAFYLCASSIRSGARNEQFFGPGTRLTVL.

This clonotype was seen only a few times. The rearrangement links TRBV15 to TRBJ2-6; D is possibly TRBD2 (5 bases). The CDR3 is 16 residues long. CDR1 and CDR2 from the germline V gene are LNHNV and YYDKDF (reference sequence). Trimming shortened V by 3 bases and J by 2 bases, and 11 bases separated the two germline ends. The CDR3: CATSRDWVAGANVLTF. The CDR3 DNA reads as TGTGCCACCAGCAGGGACTGGGTGGCTGGGGCCAACGTCCTGACTTTC.

At least ten counts were recorded for this clonotype. CDR3 nucleotide sequence: TGTGCCAGCAGCCCGTTATCGGGACAGGGGGCTTTGTCACCCCTCCACTTT. Its translation is CASSPLSGQGALSPLHF. V and J are TRBV3-1 and TRBJ1-6; 12 nucleotides agree with TRBD1. V was pared by 4 bases and J by 10 bases, with 11 bases of the junction left unmatched. The CDR3 runs to 17 residues. From germline, CDR1 is LGHDT and CDR2 YNNKEL (reference sequence).

This clonotype occurred many times. The CDR3: CASSFWSRAGGSEQFF. CDR3 nucleotides: TGTGCCAGCAGTTTTTGGTCTAGAGCGGGAGGGAGTGAGCAGTTCTTC. This chain joins TRBV12-3 or TRBV12-4 and TRBJ2-1; 10 bases match TRBD2. Trimming took 3 bases from V and 9 from J; bases not matched to a gene: 11. This CDR3 has 16 residues.

The sample holds a few counts of this clonotype. This rearrangement joins TRBV4-3 to TRBJ2-1, with 7 bases aligning to TRBD2. V shed 1 base, J shed 4 bases, and the junction held 4 bases outside the gene matches. This CDR3 spans 15 amino acids. From germline, CDR1 is LGHNA and CDR2 YSLEER. CDR3 sequence reads: CASSQGREVYNEQFF. The CDR3 bases are TGCGCCAGCAGCCAAGGCCGGGAGGTTTACAATGAGCAGTTCTTC.

This chain connects TRBV12-3 or TRBV12-4 to TRBJ2-7; 9 bases match TRBD1. The CDR3 is 13 residues long. V gave up 11 bases and J gave up 3 bases; unmatched junction bases: 8. The CDR3 here is CAVGQGWSYEQYF. CDR3 nucleotide sequence: TGTGCCGTTGGACAGGGGTGGAGCTACGAGCAGTACTTC.

This clonotype was picked up a small number of times. V and J are TRBV27 and TRBJ2-7; D call uncertain. V was pared by 5 bases and J by 2 bases, with 19 bases between. Germline CDR1 MNHEY, CDR2 SMNVEV (reference sequence). The length of the CDR3 is 16 residues. The CDR3 here is CASSPLLGNRPYEQYF. The CDR3 bases are TGTGCCAGCAGTCCCCTTTTGGGTAACCGCCCCTACGAGCAGTACTTC.

This clonotype was seen only a few times. V gene TRBV20-1 combines with J gene TRBJ2-7, with 7 bases matching TRBD2. The V segment lost 1 base and the J segment 5 bases; nucleotides outside the gene matches: 8. Germline CDR1 reads DFQATT; CDR2 reads SNEGSKA (reference sequence). The CDR3 sequence is 14 residues long. CDR3 in amino acids: CSARASGGGNEQYF. The CDR3 DNA sequence: TGCAGTGCTAGAGCTTCGGGGGGAGGTAACGAGCAGTACTTC.

This clonotype occurred a few times. The V call is TRBV7-9, the J call TRBJ2-1; TRBD1 aligns across 9 bases. This CDR3 contains 16 residues. Unmatched junction bases numbered 5, after V lost 5 bases and J lost 0 bases. Germline CDR1 and CDR2: SEHNR and FQNEAQ (reference sequence). The CDR3 region has the DNA TGTGCCAGCAGCGGGACAGGGACCTACTCCTACAATGAGCAGTTCTTC. Translated: CASSGTGTYSYNEQFF.

CDR3 residues: CASHGGAGGYTF. The CDR3 DNA reads as TGTGCCAGCCATGGAGGGGCGGGAGGCTACACCTTC. The chain has TRBV27 and TRBJ1-2; TRBD1 is a possible D gene (5 bases). Germline CDR1 and CDR2: MNHEY and SMNVEV (reference sequence). Trimming cost V 8 bases and J 8 bases, with 15 bases left between them. This CDR3 spans 12 amino acids.

This clonotype has at least ten counts. The J gene is TRBJ2-5, the V gene TRBV5-6, with D maybe TRBD1 (6 bases). Germline CDR1 and CDR2: SGHDT and YYEEEE. The CDR3 loop spans 17 amino acids. V lost 1 base and J 2 bases, leaving 18 bases between the germline ends. This chain's CDR3 is CASSLRINRENQETQYF. Written as DNA, the CDR3 is TGTGCCAGCAGCTTGCGGATCAACAGGGAGAATCAAGAGACCCAGTACTTC.

The rearrangement links TRBV20-1 to TRBJ2-7; D may be TRBD1 (6 bases). The CDR3 is 15 amino acids. Germline CDR1 and CDR2: DFQATT and SNEGSKA (reference sequence). The V gene lost 4 bases and the J gene lost 2 bases, with 18 bases spanning the gap. CDR3: CSAMRRQASTYEQYF. The CDR3 DNA is TGCAGTGCTATGAGGAGACAGGCCAGCACCTACGAGCAGTACTTC.

The CDR3 DNA reads as TGTGCCAGCTCACCCTCCACAGGGGCCCTCGGCACTGAAGCTTTCTTT. Its translation is CASSPSTGALGTEAFF. The chain employs TRBV18 and TRBJ1-1; 7 bases match TRBD1. Unmatched junction bases numbered 11, after V lost 3 bases and J lost 4 bases. CDR1 and CDR2 (germline): KGHSH, LQKENI. The CDR3 totals 16 residues.

This clonotype was found many times. The chain joins TRBV6-5 to TRBJ2-3, with D possibly TRBD2 on 6 matching bases. This CDR3 has 16 residues. Between the trimmed V and J ends, which lost 4 bases and 4 bases, there was a span of 18 bases. The germline V gene encodes CDR1 MNHEY and CDR2 SVGAGI. Here the CDR3 reads CASSSPKTSFADTQYF. The CDR3 nucleotides read TGTGCCAGCAGTTCGCCGAAGACTAGTTTCGCAGATACGCAGTATTTT.

The gene calls are TRBV7-9 and TRBJ1-1; unclear D gene. The CDR3 is made up of 15 amino acids. CDR1 and CDR2 from the germline V gene are SEHNR and FQNEAQ (reference sequence). Trimming cost V 3 bases and J 10 bases, with 21 bases left between them. DNA of the CDR3: TGTGCCAGCAGCTTGAGTGTAGGCCCCGAAGGTGGAGCTTTCTTT. This translates into CASSLSVGPEGGAFF.

This clonotype was counted between two and nine times. V usage is TRBV29-1 and J usage is TRBJ2-7; D not resolved. The CDR3 runs to 12 residues. V lost 4 bases, J lost 1 base, and 8 bases lay in between. The germline V gene encodes CDR1 SQVTM and CDR2 ANQGSEA. The DNA of the CDR3 is TGCAGCGTTGGGCTCGGTTCCTACGAGCAGTACTTC. It specifies CSVGLGSYEQYF.

The rearrangement uses TRBV7-7 and TRBJ2-1; 8 nucleotides match TRBD1. This CDR3 contains 14 residues. Germline V gene lookup returns CDR1 SSHAT and CDR2 FNYEAQ (reference sequence). In nucleotides, the CDR3 is TGTGCTAACAGCTTGACGGACAGGGTCAATGAGCAGTTCTTC. It yields the protein CANSLTDRVNEQFF.

The J gene is TRBJ2-3, the V gene TRBV5-1, with D maybe TRBD1 (6 bases). V dropped 0 bases and J dropped 5 bases, with 16 bases sitting between them. Germline CDR1 SGHRS, CDR2 YFSETQ. The CDR3 covers 16 residues. For the CDR3, the DNA is TGCGCCAGCAGCTTGGCTCGACAGCAGGGGTTAGATACGCAGTATTTT. It codes for CASSLARQQGLDTQYF.

The gene calls are TRBV12-3 or TRBV12-4 and TRBJ2-7; 7 bases match TRBD1. The CDR3 extends over 15 amino acids. V trimming: 6 bases; J trimming: 2 bases; junction bases outside the gene matches: 10. The CDR3 DNA is TGTGCCAGCAGCCCGGGACAGCTTCTCGCCTACGAGCAGTACTTC. It codes for CASSPGQLLAYEQYF.

This clonotype was detected only a few times. The rearrangement joins TRBV2 to TRBJ1-5; TRBD1 is a possible D gene (6 bases). Trimming stripped 2 bases from V and 5 bases from J, with 13 bases between. The CDR3 extends over 15 amino acids. Germline lookup yields CDR1 SNHLY and CDR2 FYNNEI. This CDR3 reads CASSERTVQYQPQHF. DNA of the CDR3: TGTGCCAGCAGTGAAAGGACAGTGCAATATCAGCCCCAGCATTTT.

This clonotype was seen more than once but under ten times. The chain combines TRBV27 with TRBJ1-1; D uncertain. Germline V lookup: CDR1 MNHEY, CDR2 SMNVEV (reference sequence). CDR3 length: 12 amino acids. The V end lost 3 bases, the J end lost 10 bases, and 12 bases lay between the germline ends. The CDR3 DNA follows: TGTGCCAGCAGTTTCCCGGGAGTGGCAGCTTTCTTT. The encoded protein is CASSFPGVAAFF.

This clonotype turned up a few times. The chain recombines TRBV20-1 with TRBJ2-3; D is possibly TRBD1 (6 bases). V was trimmed by 6 bases and J by 0 bases, leaving 13 bases between them. The CDR3 is 14 amino acids. The germline gives CDR1 DFQATT, CDR2 SNEGSKA (reference sequence). Here the CDR3 DNA reads TGCAGTGCGAATAGACAGGTCAGCACAGATACGCAGTATTTT. Its protein product is CSANRQVSTDTQYF.

This clonotype was observed at least ten times. The chain uses TRBV10-3 and TRBJ2-7; D gene uncertain. Trimming left V 7 bases short and J 2 bases short, with 9 bases between. CDR3 length: 12 residues. Per the germline V gene, CDR1 is ENHRY and CDR2 is SYGVKD. The CDR3 region has the DNA TGTGCCATCATTTCCGATACCTACGAGCAGTACTTC. It specifies CAIISDTYEQYF.